The 4 T cell receptor beta chains presented below share a single source sample, sequenced in a study of control samples from healthy donors and cancer patients. Sequenced by immunoSEQ multiplex PCR; TCRdb stores in-frame clones only, minus some. The sample carries approximately 150,000 clones, around 92% recorded once. Material: blood. The receptor source for this set is a woman aged 40 to 49 in good health.

The chain is built from TRBV10-2 and TRBJ2-5, with 8 bases identical to TRBD2. The length of the CDR3 is 15 residues. J lost 5 bases, V lost 6 bases, and 11 bases had no gene match. The V gene's germline CDR1 is WSHSY and CDR2 SAAADI. The CDR3 bases are TGCGCCAGCAGCCAGCTCGGGGGGGCCGGGGAGACCCAGTACTTC. This encodes CASSQLGGAGETQYF.

V gene TRBV10-3 combines with J gene TRBJ2-1, with TRBD1 identical over 9 bases. The CDR3 is 12 residues long. The J segment lost 7 bases and the V segment lost 9 bases, leaving 4 bases of the junction unmatched. In germline, CDR1 is ENHRY, CDR2 SYGVKD. CDR3 DNA sequence: TGTGCCATAGGGACAGGGCCGAATGAGCAGTTCTTC. Protein product: CAIGTGPNEQFF.

This CDR3 reads CARGGISTYGYTF. In DNA form, the CDR3 reads TGTGCCAGGGGGGGGATCAGTACCTATGGCTACACCTTC. The rearrangement uses TRBV2 and TRBJ1-2; possible D gene TRBD1, 5 bases. The CDR3 extends over 13 amino acids. The germline gives CDR1 SNHLY, CDR2 FYNNEI. V was trimmed by 9 bases and J by 4 bases, leaving 15 bases between them.

V is TRBV29-1 and J is TRBJ1-4; no clear D. This CDR3 contains 14 residues. V shed 7 bases and J shed 3 bases, with 15 bases lying between them. Germline lookup yields CDR1 SQVTM and CDR2 ANQGSEA. The DNA for the CDR3 is TGCAGCGCGACGGCCCTCGGGGCTAATGAAAAACTGTTTTTT. Amino acid sequence: CSATALGANEKLFF.